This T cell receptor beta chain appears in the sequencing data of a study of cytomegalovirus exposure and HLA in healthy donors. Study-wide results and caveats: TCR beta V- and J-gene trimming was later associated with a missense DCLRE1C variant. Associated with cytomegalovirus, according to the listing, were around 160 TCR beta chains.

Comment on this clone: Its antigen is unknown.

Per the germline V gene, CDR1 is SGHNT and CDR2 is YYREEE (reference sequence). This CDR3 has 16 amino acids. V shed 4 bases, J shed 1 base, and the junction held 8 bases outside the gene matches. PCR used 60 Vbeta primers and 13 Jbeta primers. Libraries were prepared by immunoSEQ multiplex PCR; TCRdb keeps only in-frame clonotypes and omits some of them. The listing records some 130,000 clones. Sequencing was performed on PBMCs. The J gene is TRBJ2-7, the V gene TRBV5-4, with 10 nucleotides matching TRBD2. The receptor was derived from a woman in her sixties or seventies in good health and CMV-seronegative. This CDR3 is CASSTSRTSGSYEQYF. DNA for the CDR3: TGTGCCAGCAGCACATCCCGGACTAGCGGTTCCTACGAGCAGTACTTC.